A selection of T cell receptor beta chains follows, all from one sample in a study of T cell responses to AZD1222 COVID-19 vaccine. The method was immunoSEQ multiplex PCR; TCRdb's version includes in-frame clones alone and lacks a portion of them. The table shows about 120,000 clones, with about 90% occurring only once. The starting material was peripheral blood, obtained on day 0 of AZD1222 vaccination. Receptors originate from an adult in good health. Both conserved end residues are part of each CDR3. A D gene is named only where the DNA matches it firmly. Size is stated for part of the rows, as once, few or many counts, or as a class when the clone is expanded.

CDR3nt: TGTGCCAGTAGTTCACAGGGTAAGGGTGAAAAACTGTTTTTT; CDR3aa: CASSSQGKGEKLFF; v_gene: TRBV19; j_gene: TRBJ1-4; d_gene: NA; abundance: NA
CDR3nt: TGTGCCAGCTCACCGAGGGTGCAGGGGTGGGACACTGAAGCTTTCTTT; CDR3aa: CASSPRVQGWDTEAFF; v_gene: TRBV18; j_gene: TRBJ1-1; d_gene: NA; abundance: NA
CDR3nt: TGCGCCAGCAGCTTGAATTCAGACACCCAAGGAGGCTACACCTTC; CDR3aa: CASSLNSDTQGGYTF; v_gene: TRBV5-1; j_gene: TRBJ1-2; d_gene: NA; abundance: NA
CDR3nt: TGTGCCAGCCATCAGGATCCCGACTATACCCCCACAGATACGCAGTATTTT; CDR3aa: CASHQDPDYTPTDTQYF; v_gene: TRBV7-9; j_gene: TRBJ2-3; d_gene: NA; abundance: NA
CDR3nt: TGTGCCAGCAGCTCCCATACTAACTATGGCTACACCTTC; CDR3aa: CASSSHTNYGYTF; v_gene: TRBV7-2; j_gene: TRBJ1-2; d_gene: NA; abundance: NA
CDR3nt: TGTGCCAGTAGTATAATGTTCGAGTATTTTGGTATTGGTTCACCCCTCCACTTT; CDR3aa: CASSIMFEYFGIGSPLHF; v_gene: TRBV19; j_gene: TRBJ1-6; d_gene: NA; abundance: NA
CDR3nt: TGTGCCAGCAGCTGGGGACTAGCGGGAGTCAATGAGCAGTTCTTC; CDR3aa: CASSWGLAGVNEQFF; v_gene: TRBV7-9; j_gene: TRBJ2-1; d_gene: TRBD2; abundance: NA
CDR3nt: TGCAGCGGGGTCCCCAGGGCTTCCAGCTCCTACAATGAGCAGTTCTTC; CDR3aa: CSGVPRASSSYNEQFF; v_gene: TRBV29-1; j_gene: TRBJ2-1; d_gene: NA; abundance: NA
CDR3nt: TGCAGCGTTGCCCCGGGACGCGAGACTAACAATGAGCAGTTCTTC; CDR3aa: CSVAPGRETNNEQFF; v_gene: TRBV29-1; j_gene: TRBJ2-1; d_gene: NA; abundance: NA
CDR3nt: TGTGCCAGCAGCCAACGCCAAAGTCGGGAGGCAGATACGCAGTATTTT; CDR3aa: CASSQRQSREADTQYF; v_gene: TRBV6-2/TRBV6-3; j_gene: TRBJ2-3; d_gene: TRBD2; abundance: once
CDR3nt: TGTGCCAGCAGTTTTGTTACAGGTAGCAATCAGCCCCAGCATTTT; CDR3aa: CASSFVTGSNQPQHF; v_gene: TRBV27; j_gene: TRBJ1-5; d_gene: NA; abundance: NA
CDR3nt: TGTGCCAGCAGCGAAGAAAGACAGGGGGCGCGTTTCCGTGGCTACACCTTC; CDR3aa: CASSEERQGARFRGYTF; v_gene: TRBV3-1/TRBV3-2; j_gene: TRBJ1-2; d_gene: TRBD1; abundance: NA
CDR3nt: TGTGCCAGCAGCAGAACGGGACAGGTAACAAATACAGCCTACGAGCAGTACTTC; CDR3aa: CASSRTGQVTNTAYEQYF; v_gene: TRBV7-2; j_gene: TRBJ2-7; d_gene: TRBD1; abundance: few
CDR3nt: TGTGCCAGCAGCTTGGGGACAGGGAACACCGGGGAGCTGTTTTTT; CDR3aa: CASSLGTGNTGELFF; v_gene: TRBV7-3; j_gene: TRBJ2-2; d_gene: TRBD1; abundance: NA
CDR3nt: TGTGCCAGCTCAGGGGGATTTAGCAATCAGCCCCAGCATTTT; CDR3aa: CASSGGFSNQPQHF; v_gene: TRBV18; j_gene: TRBJ1-5; d_gene: NA; abundance: NA
CDR3nt: TGTGCCAGCAGCCAAATAGCGGGGGGGCCTCGGAGTAATGAGCAGTTCTTC; CDR3aa: CASSQIAGGPRSNEQFF; v_gene: TRBV3-1/TRBV3-2; j_gene: TRBJ2-1; d_gene: TRBD2; abundance: NA
CDR3nt: TGCGCCAGCAGTCAATACCGGGACAGGGAGGACACCGGGGAGCTGTTTTTT; CDR3aa: CASSQYRDREDTGELFF; v_gene: TRBV23-1; j_gene: TRBJ2-2; d_gene: TRBD1; abundance: NA
CDR3nt: TGTGCCAGCAGACGGACAGGGGGCTCGGTCACTGAAGCTTTCTTT; CDR3aa: CASRRTGGSVTEAFF; v_gene: TRBV28; j_gene: TRBJ1-1; d_gene: TRBD1; abundance: NA
CDR3nt: TGTGCCAGCAGCTTAGGGGGGGGCGCAGGCTATGGCTACACCTTC; CDR3aa: CASSLGGGAGYGYTF; v_gene: TRBV7-2; j_gene: TRBJ1-2; d_gene: NA; abundance: NA
CDR3nt: TGTGCCATCGGGACGGGGAATTCACCCCTCCACTTT; CDR3aa: CAIGTGNSPLHF; v_gene: TRBV10-3; j_gene: TRBJ1-6; d_gene: NA; abundance: NA
CDR3nt: TGTGCCAGCCTCGGGTACAGGGTTGGTGACGGGGAGCTGTTTTTT; CDR3aa: CASLGYRVGDGELFF; v_gene: TRBV28; j_gene: TRBJ2-2; d_gene: NA; abundance: NA
CDR3nt: TGTGCCAGCTCAGAACAGGGTCCGGCTAACTATGGCTACACCTTC; CDR3aa: CASSEQGPANYGYTF; v_gene: TRBV18; j_gene: TRBJ1-2; d_gene: NA; abundance: NA
CDR3nt: TGTGCCAGCAGCTTAGGCACGACGGGACTACAAGAGACCCAGTACTTC; CDR3aa: CASSLGTTGLQETQYF; v_gene: TRBV13; j_gene: TRBJ2-5; d_gene: TRBD2; abundance: once
CDR3nt: TGTGCCAGCAGCGTAGCTTTGGGGACCAACTTAGTTCAACAAGAGACCCAGTACTTC; CDR3aa: CASSVALGTNLVQQETQYF; v_gene: TRBV9; j_gene: TRBJ2-5; d_gene: NA; abundance: once
CDR3nt: TGCGCCAGCAGCTCCACTAGCGGGTTTGGAAATGAGCAGTTCTTC; CDR3aa: CASSSTSGFGNEQFF; v_gene: TRBV5-1; j_gene: TRBJ2-1; d_gene: TRBD2; abundance: NA
CDR3nt: TGTGCCAGCAGTGGGGGACAGGTTAATTCACCCCTCCACTTT; CDR3aa: CASSGGQVNSPLHF; v_gene: TRBV28; j_gene: TRBJ1-6; d_gene: TRBD1; abundance: NA
CDR3nt: TGTGCCAGCAGTTACTCGAAACTAGCGGTGAACACCGGGGAGCTGTTTTTT; CDR3aa: CASSYSKLAVNTGELFF; v_gene: TRBV6-2/TRBV6-3; j_gene: TRBJ2-2; d_gene: TRBD2; abundance: NA
CDR3nt: TGTGCCAGCAGGCGATCAGGGGGGCTGGAGTATGGCTACACCTTC; CDR3aa: CASRRSGGLEYGYTF; v_gene: TRBV6-4; j_gene: TRBJ1-2; d_gene: TRBD1; abundance: once